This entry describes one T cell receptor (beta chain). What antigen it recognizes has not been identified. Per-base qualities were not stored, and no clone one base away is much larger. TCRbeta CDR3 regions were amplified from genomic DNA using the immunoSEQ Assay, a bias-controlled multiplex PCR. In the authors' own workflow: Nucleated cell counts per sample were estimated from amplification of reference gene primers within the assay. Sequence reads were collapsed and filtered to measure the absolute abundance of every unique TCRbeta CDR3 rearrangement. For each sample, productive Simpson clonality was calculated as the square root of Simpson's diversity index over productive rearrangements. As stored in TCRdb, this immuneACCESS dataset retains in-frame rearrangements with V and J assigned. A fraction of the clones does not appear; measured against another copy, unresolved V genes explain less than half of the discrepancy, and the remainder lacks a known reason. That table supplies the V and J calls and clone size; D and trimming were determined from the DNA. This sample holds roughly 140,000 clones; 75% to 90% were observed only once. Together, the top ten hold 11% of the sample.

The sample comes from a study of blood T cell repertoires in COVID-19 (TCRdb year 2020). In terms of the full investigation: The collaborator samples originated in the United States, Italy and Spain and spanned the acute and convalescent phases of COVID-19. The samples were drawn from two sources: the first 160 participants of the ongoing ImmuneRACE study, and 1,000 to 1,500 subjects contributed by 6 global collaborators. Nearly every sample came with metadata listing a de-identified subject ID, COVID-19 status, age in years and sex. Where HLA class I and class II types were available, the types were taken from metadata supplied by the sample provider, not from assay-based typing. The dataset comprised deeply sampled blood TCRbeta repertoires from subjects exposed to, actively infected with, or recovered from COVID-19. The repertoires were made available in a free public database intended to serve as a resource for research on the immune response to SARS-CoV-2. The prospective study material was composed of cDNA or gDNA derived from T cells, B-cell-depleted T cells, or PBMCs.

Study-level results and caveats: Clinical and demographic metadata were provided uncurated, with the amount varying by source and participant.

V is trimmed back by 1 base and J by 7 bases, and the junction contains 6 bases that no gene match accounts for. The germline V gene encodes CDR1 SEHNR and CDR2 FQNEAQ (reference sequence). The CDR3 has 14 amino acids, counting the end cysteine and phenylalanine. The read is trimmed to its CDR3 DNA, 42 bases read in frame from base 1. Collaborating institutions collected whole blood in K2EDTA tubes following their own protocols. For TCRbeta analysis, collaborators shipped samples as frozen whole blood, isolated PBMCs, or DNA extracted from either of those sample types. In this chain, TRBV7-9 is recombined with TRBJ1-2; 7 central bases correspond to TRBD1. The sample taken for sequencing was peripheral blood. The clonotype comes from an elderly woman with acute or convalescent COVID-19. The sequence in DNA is TGTGCCAGCAGCTTAGGGGACAGTCTGGGTGGCTACACCTTC. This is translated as CASSLGDSLGGYTF.